This T cell receptor beta chain appears in the sequencing data of a study of T cells in localized non-small cell lung cancer. The data were produced by immunoSEQ multiplex PCR, yet TCRdb's version contains in-frame clones alone and is incomplete. Here the sample spans 55,000 to 75,000 clones, about 90% being singletons. The TCR sequence derives from a male donor aged 60 or older with stage III squamous cell lung carcinoma. The input for sequencing was peripheral blood, taken before any cancer treatment.

The CDR3 bases are TGTGCCAGCAGCGGGGAACAGTCTGGTCAAAACACCATATATTTT. It encodes CASSGEQSGQNTIYF. This chain joins TRBV4-2 and TRBJ1-3; D is unclear. With 5 bases removed from V and 6 bases from J, the gap between germline ends came to 17 bases. Germline-derived CDR1 and CDR2 are LGHNA and YNFKEQ. The CDR3 contains 15 residues.